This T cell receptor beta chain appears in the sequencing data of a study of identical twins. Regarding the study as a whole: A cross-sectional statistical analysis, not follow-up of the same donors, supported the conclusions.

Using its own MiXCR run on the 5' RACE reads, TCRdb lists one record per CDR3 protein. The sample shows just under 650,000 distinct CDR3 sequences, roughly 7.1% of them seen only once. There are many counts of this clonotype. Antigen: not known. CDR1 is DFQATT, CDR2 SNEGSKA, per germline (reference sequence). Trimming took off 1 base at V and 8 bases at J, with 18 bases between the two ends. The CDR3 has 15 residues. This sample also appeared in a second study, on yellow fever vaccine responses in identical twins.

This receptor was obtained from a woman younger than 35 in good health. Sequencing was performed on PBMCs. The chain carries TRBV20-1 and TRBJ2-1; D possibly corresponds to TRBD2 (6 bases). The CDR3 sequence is CSARGELGLPDEQFF. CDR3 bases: TGCAGTGCTAGAGGGGAGTTGGGACTCCCCGATGAGCAGTTCTTC.